Below, 31 T cell receptor beta chains from the same sample are listed, as sequenced in a study of early T cells in non-severe SARS-CoV-2 infection (dated by TCRdb to the early 2020s). The library was produced with 5' RACE. Sequencing relied on a NextSeq 500. The public reads were quality trimmed at Q25 with fastp and then assembled into clones with MiXCR by TCRdb, keeping productive beta chains. When rows share a CDR3 protein, they turn into one entry using the most common DNA and genes. Within this sample are more than 60,000 distinct CDR3 sequences, with under 15% of them counted one time only. Roughly 8.3% of the sample comes from the top ten. The sample consisted of whole blood. The receptors were sampled from an adult who was a healthcare worker with PCR-confirmed SARS-CoV-2 infection or an uninfected control (not recorded which).

This clonotype was seen a handful of times. This chain links TRBV18 with TRBJ1-4; D uncertain. This CDR3 contains 14 residues. In germline, CDR1 is KGHSH, CDR2 LQKENI. The V gene lost 2 bases and the J gene lost 7 bases, with 11 bases spanning the gap. CDR3 region: CASSPTYRGEKLFF. CDR3 DNA sequence: TGTGCCAGCTCACCAACGTACCGTGGTGAAAAACTGTTTTTT.

This clonotype was observed at least ten times. The chain recombines TRBV11-3 with TRBJ2-1; D gene uncertain. Per germline, CDR1 SGHNT and CDR2 YENEEA. V was trimmed by 1 base and J by 10 bases, leaving 8 bases between them. CDR3 length: 12 residues. In nucleotides, the CDR3 is TGTGCCAGCAGCTTAGGTTGGCAAGAGCAGTTCTTC. This codes for CASSLGWQEQFF.

This clonotype has only a few counts. This sequence joins TRBV10-3 and TRBJ2-2; D unresolved. This CDR3 is 14 amino acids long. V shed 2 bases and J shed 5 bases, with 9 bases lying between them. In germline, CDR1 is ENHRY, CDR2 SYGVKD. The CDR3 here is CAISEAARTGELFF. CDR3 nucleotides: TGTGCCATCAGTGAGGCCGCGCGGACCGGGGAGCTGTTTTTT.

This clonotype turned up a few times. The chain joins TRBV7-3 to TRBJ2-1; D is undetermined. The CDR3 runs 13 residues. CDR1 SGHTA and CDR2 FQGTGA come from the germline V gene. V shed 5 bases and J shed 9 bases, with 14 bases lying between them. DNA for the CDR3: TGTGCCAGCAGCCTCAAAAGCGTGGGTGAGCAGTTCTTC. This codes for CASSLKSVGEQFF.

This clonotype was seen at least ten times. The rearrangement links TRBV4-2 to TRBJ1-5; D is unclear. CDR3 length: 15 residues. The V end was cut by 0 bases, the J end by 0 bases, with 6 bases between. Germline V gene sequence: CDR1 LGHNA, CDR2 YNFKEQ. CDR3 DNA sequence: TGTGCCAGCAGCCAAGAAAACTATAGCAATCAGCCCCAGCATTTT. Translating gives CASSQENYSNQPQHF.

This clonotype was observed at least ten times. The chain carries TRBV28 and TRBJ2-2; TRBD2 aligns across 10 bases. There are 15 residues in the CDR3. Germline CDR1 is MDHEN and CDR2 is SYDVKM. Trimming took 4 bases from V and 1 from J; bases not matched to a gene: 0. DNA for the CDR3: TGTGCCAGCAGTTGGACTAGCGGGAACACCGGGGAGCTGTTTTTT. It yields the protein CASSWTSGNTGELFF.

The table lists this clonotype with a few counts. The chain is built from TRBV7-9 and TRBJ1-5; tentative D call: TRBD1 (5 bases). The germline V gene has CDR1 SEHNR and CDR2 FQNEAQ (reference sequence). The CDR3 has 15 amino acids. The V and J ends lost 1 base and 7 bases respectively, with 14 bases between them. The CDR3: CASSLGQGAGQPQHF. CDR3 nucleotide sequence: TGTGCCAGCAGCTTAGGGCAGGGTGCTGGACAGCCCCAGCATTTT.

This clonotype was seen only a few times. The rearrangement uses TRBV11-1 and TRBJ1-1, with TRBD1 matching over 7 bases. Per the germline V gene, CDR1 is SGHAT and CDR2 is FQDESV (reference sequence). This CDR3 has 13 residues. Trimming removed 1 base from V and 4 bases from J; junction bases left unmatched: 0. CDR3 bases: TGTGCCAGCAGCTTAGACAGGGGCACTGAAGCTTTCTTT. Its translation: CASSLDRGTEAFF.

Points on this clonotype: Germline is not matched at one junction end, which may reflect a read error. V is TRBV7-8 and J is TRBJ2-7; D is unclear. Per germline, CDR1 SGHVS and CDR2 FQNEAQ. CDR3 length equals 11 residues. For the CDR3, the DNA is TGTGTCAGCAGCTCCCCCTACGAGCAGTACTTC. Protein sequence: CVSSSPYEQYF.

This clonotype was detected a few times. The chain uses TRBV5-1 and TRBJ1-4; D remains ambiguous. V was trimmed by 0 bases and J by 3 bases, leaving 6 bases between them. This CDR3 comprises 14 residues. CDR1 is SGHRS and CDR2 is YFSETQ in the germline V gene. Written as DNA, the CDR3 is TGCGCCAGCAGCTTGGGTGCCGCTAATGAAAAACTGTTTTTT. It translates to CASSLGAANEKLFF.

This sequence joins TRBV20-1 and TRBJ2-1; D perhaps matches TRBD2 (5 bases). The CDR3 covers 14 residues. The germline V gene has CDR1 DFQATT and CDR2 SNEGSKA (reference sequence). V lost 1 base and J lost 6, with 13 bases in between. The CDR3 DNA follows: TGCAGTGCTAGAGGTTCCTGGAGGTCCAATGAGCAGTTCTTC. Protein: CSARGSWRSNEQFF.

The chain is built from TRBV12-3 or TRBV12-4 and TRBJ1-4; tentatively, D is TRBD1 (5 bases). This CDR3 is 13 amino acids long. V was cut by 6 bases and J by 8 bases, with 13 bases left in between. CDR3 residues: CASRFKGEEKLFF. CDR3 in DNA: TGTGCCAGCAGGTTTAAAGGGGAGGAAAAACTGTTTTTT.

This clonotype turned up a few times. The CDR3 end shows no conserved phenylalanine or tryptophan, and so a read error is likely. Because the CDR3's place on the DNA is in doubt, the DNA is left out and the CDR3 is given as listed by TCRdb. The chain recombines TRBV2 with TRBJ2-1; the table gives TRBD2 as D, unverified against the DNA. The length of the CDR3 is 12 amino acids, counting both ends. Germline CDR1 reads SNHLY; CDR2 reads FYNNEI. Here the CDR3 reads CASSEGASGREL.

This clonotype was found many times. V gene TRBV10-3 combines with J gene TRBJ2-3; possibly TRBD2 for D (5 bases). The CDR3 sequence is 13 residues long. The germline CDR1 and CDR2 sequences are ENHRY and SYGVKD. Trimming took off 6 bases at V and 2 bases at J, with 9 bases between the two ends. CDR3: CAISGENTDTQYF. The CDR3 coding sequence is TGTGCCATCAGCGGGGAGAACACAGATACGCAGTATTTT.

The V gene is TRBV5-1, the J gene TRBJ2-3, with TRBD2 as a possible D gene (5 bases). The CDR3 is 14 residues long. Germline CDR1 reads SGHRS; CDR2 reads YFSETQ. V lost 6 bases, J lost 3 bases, and 14 bases lay in between. This chain's CDR3 is CASTREGGTDTQYF. The CDR3 DNA is TGCGCCAGCACCCGAGAGGGCGGGACAGATACGCAGTATTTT.

This clonotype was detected a few times. The chain has TRBV7-9 and TRBJ2-7; D call uncertain. This CDR3 has 12 amino acids. The V gene's germline CDR1 is SEHNR and CDR2 FQNEAQ (reference sequence). Trimming shortened V by 1 base and J by 5 bases, and 6 bases separated the two germline ends. Written as DNA, the CDR3 is TGTGCCAGCAGCTTAGAACGCGACGAGCAGTACTTC. It is translated as CASSLERDEQYF.

The chain couples TRBV7-9 to TRBJ2-5; 8 nucleotides match TRBD2. The CDR3 totals 15 residues. Losses at the gene ends were 3 bases for V and 1 base for J; bases not matched to a gene: 4. Germline CDR1 is SEHNR and CDR2 is FQNEAQ (reference sequence). The DNA for the CDR3 is TGTGCCAGCAGCTTTTCGGGAGGGTCCCAAGAGACCCAGTACTTC. Translated, it gives CASSFSGGSQETQYF.

V usage is TRBV10-3 and J usage is TRBJ1-1; possible D gene TRBD1, 6 bases. Germline values: CDR1 ENHRY, CDR2 SYGVKD. The CDR3 covers 13 residues. V was pared by 6 bases and J by 1 base, with 9 bases between. The CDR3 protein is CAIRVDRNTEAFF. In DNA form, the CDR3 reads TGTGCCATCAGAGTGGACAGGAACACTGAAGCTTTCTTT.

This clonotype was counted many times. The chain joins TRBV4-2 to TRBJ1-6, with D perhaps TRBD1 (5 bases). This CDR3 is 15 amino acids long. V lost 3 bases and J 8 bases, leaving 14 bases between the germline ends. Germline assignment: CDR1 LGHNA and CDR2 YNFKEQ. CDR3 sequence: CASSQMEGRDSPLHF. The CDR3 DNA reads TGTGCCAGCAGCCAGATGGAGGGGAGGGATTCACCCCTCCACTTT.

This clonotype has a count of ten or more. The genes are TRBV29-1 and TRBJ1-1, with 7 positions matching TRBD1. V trimming: 7 bases; J trimming: 1 base; junction bases outside the gene matches: 9. The CDR3 spans 14 residues. Germline V CDR1 and CDR2: SQVTM, ANQGSEA. The CDR3, as DNA: TGCAGCGCCAGGGACAGAGCACGGAACACTGAAGCTTTCTTT. Its translation: CSARDRARNTEAFF.

This clonotype has ten or more counts. The J gene is TRBJ2-3, the V gene TRBV6-2 or TRBV6-3, with 11 bases aligning to TRBD2. This CDR3 region has 17 residues. J gave up 3 bases and V 3 bases, and 8 bases lay outside the gene matches. From germline, CDR1 is MNHEY and CDR2 SVGEGT. The CDR3, as DNA: TGTGCCAGCAGTTATCTAGCGGGAGGCCCTAAAACAGATACGCAGTATTTT. This encodes CASSYLAGGPKTDTQYF.

This clonotype was counted a few times. V is TRBV24-1 and J is TRBJ2-1, with 8 bases identical to TRBD2. The V segment lost 6 bases and the J segment 4 bases; nucleotides outside the gene matches: 7. In germline, CDR1 is KGHDR, CDR2 SFDVKD. The CDR3 spans 15 residues. CDR3 residues: CATSFAASGYNEQFF. DNA of the CDR3: TGTGCCACCAGTTTCGCGGCTAGCGGGTACAATGAGCAGTTCTTC.

This chain joins TRBV5-1 and TRBJ2-5; D assignment may be TRBD1 or TRBD2 (5 bases each). Germline V gives CDR1 SGHRS, CDR2 YFSETQ. This CDR3 comprises 13 residues. Trimming took 4 bases from V and 1 from J, leaving 8 bases between them. This CDR3 reads CASSQGVQETQYF. DNA for the CDR3: TGCGCCAGCAGCCAGGGAGTCCAAGAGACCCAGTACTTC.

The CDR3 DNA follows: TGTGCCAGCATGACAGATACGCAGTATTTT. As protein: CASMTDTQYF. This chain connects TRBV28 to TRBJ2-3; D gene ambiguous. Germline CDR1 and CDR2: MDHEN and SYDVKM. Trimming removed 7 bases at V and 3 bases at J, with 2 bases between. The CDR3 sequence is 10 residues long.

The chain carries TRBV28 and TRBJ1-2, with no clear D. The length of the CDR3 is 14 residues. The V and J ends lost 7 bases and 6 bases respectively, with 18 bases between them. CDR1 is MDHEN and CDR2 is SYDVKM in the germline V gene. The CDR3 here is CASNQAISQDGYTF. The CDR3 DNA reads as TGTGCCAGCAACCAGGCGATATCTCAGGATGGCTACACCTTC.

This clonotype has more than one count but fewer than ten. This chain uses TRBV5-1 with TRBJ2-5; the D is unclear. Germline V gene data show CDR1 as SGHRS and CDR2 as YFSETQ. Trimming pared 7 bases from V and 1 base from J, leaving 11 bases between. The CDR3 consists of 13 residues. CDR3 nucleotide sequence: TGCGCCAGCGGGCTTGGAACCCAAGAGACCCAGTACTTC. Protein sequence: CASGLGTQETQYF.

The chain couples TRBV12-3 or TRBV12-4 to TRBJ2-1; D remains ambiguous. V shed 6 bases and J shed 10 bases, with 7 bases lying between them. This CDR3 region has 10 residues. The CDR3 sequence: CASSSVEQFF. CDR3 nucleotide sequence: TGTGCCAGCAGCTCTGTAGAGCAGTTCTTC.

This rearrangement joins TRBV28 to TRBJ2-5; 12 bases are shared with TRBD2. Losses at the gene ends were 5 bases for V and 5 bases for J; bases not matched to a gene: 9. CDR3 length: 16 residues. Looked up from germline, CDR1 is MDHEN and CDR2 is SYDVKM. CDR3 amino acids: CASSPWTSGIIETQYF. In DNA form, the CDR3 reads TGTGCCAGCAGTCCATGGACTAGCGGGATCATTGAGACCCAGTACTTC.

This clonotype was found many times. The J gene is TRBJ2-1, the V gene TRBV29-1, with D maybe TRBD1 (6 bases). V lost 8 bases to trimming and J lost 2 bases, with 22 bases between them. This CDR3 has 16 residues. Germline loops: CDR1 SQVTM, CDR2 ANQGSEA. CDR3 sequence reads: CSPPCQGSHAYNEQFF. CDR3 bases: TGCAGCCCCCCTTGCCAGGGGTCCCATGCCTACAATGAGCAGTTCTTC.

This clonotype was observed a few times. The chain carries TRBV20-1 and TRBJ2-1; a weak D match, TRBD2 (5 bases). The CDR3 has 14 residues. Germline assignment: CDR1 DFQATT and CDR2 SNEGSKA (reference sequence). V lost 0 bases and J lost 3, with 9 bases in between. The CDR3 coding sequence is TGCAGTGCTAGAGATGGAGGTTACTACAATGAGCAGTTCTTC. Translation: CSARDGGYYNEQFF.

CDR3: CAISSTGATNEKLFF. CDR3 coding DNA: TGTGCCATCAGTTCTACAGGGGCAACTAATGAAAAACTGTTTTTT. This chain links TRBV10-3 with TRBJ1-4; TRBD1 matches 7 bases. The V segment lost 5 bases and the J segment 0 bases; nucleotides outside the gene matches: 3. Germline CDR1 is ENHRY and CDR2 is SYGVKD. CDR3 length equals 15 residues.